Below, one T cell receptor beta chain is given with its context. Antigen: not known. The data originate from a study of identical twins. Everyone who gave samples was a healthy Caucasian. Unmatched junction bases numbered 19, after V lost 5 bases and J lost 8 bases. This CDR3 contains 20 residues. Study results and caveats: Because invariant MAIT and iNKT cells could be present, zero-insertion analyses could be partly confounded.

Template switching supplied a universal primer site; unique molecular identifiers were carried on the cDNA. TCRdb recomputed calls from the 5' RACE reads with MiXCR, one row per CDR3 protein. The sample carries approximately 670,000 distinct CDR3 sequences, approximately 6.1% recorded once. What was sequenced was naive T cells sorted from blood. This TCR derives from a man aged 18 to 35 in good health. The V gene is TRBV12-3 or TRBV12-4, the J gene TRBJ2-1; 15 nucleotides align to TRBD2. The DNA for the CDR3 is TGTGCCAGCAGTCCAGGAGTTGGACTAGCGGGAGGGCCTTATCTGGATGAGCAGTTCTTC. It yields the protein CASSPGVGLAGGPYLDEQFF.